These 22 T cell receptor beta chains were sequenced from one sample in a study of T cells in Graves' hyperthyroidism and ophthalmopathy. RNA transcripts served as the template for amplifying TCR beta CDR3 regions. During a first-round RT-PCR of the TCR CDR3, the HTBI primer set was used. TCRdb ran MiXCR on the multiplex PCR reads and lists one entry per CDR3 protein. The data hold about 300,000 distinct CDR3 sequences, with 20% to 30% observed a single time. The sequencing sample was made of blood. These receptors came from a man between 35 and 55 years old with Graves' hyperthyroidism that later progressed to Graves' ophthalmopathy.

The chain couples TRBV28 to TRBJ1-2; D is unresolved. CDR1 and CDR2 from the germline V gene are MDHEN and SYDVKM. CDR3 length: 13 residues. Trimming removed 1 base at V and 8 bases at J, with 11 bases between. CDR3 region: CASSLSWREGYTF. The CDR3 DNA reads TGTGCCAGCAGTTTATCGTGGCGGGAAGGCTACACCTTC.

This clonotype was detected many times. V gene TRBV10-3 combines with J gene TRBJ2-3; 7 nucleotides align to TRBD2. CDR1 is ENHRY and CDR2 is SYGVKD in the germline V gene. The CDR3 consists of 15 residues. V lost 3 bases and J lost 4; bases outside the gene matches: 7. As DNA, the CDR3 is TGTGCCATCAGTGAAAGGGCGGGAGTGGCAGATACGCAGTATTTT. It is translated as CAISERAGVADTQYF.

This clonotype has ten or more counts. The CDR3 coding sequence is TGTGCCAGCAGCCAAGGTCTAGCGGGAGAACCACCCTTCTACGAGCAGTACTTC. It encodes CASSQGLAGEPPFYEQYF. The chain recombines TRBV4-2 with TRBJ2-7; 10 nucleotides match TRBD2. CDR1 is LGHNA and CDR2 is YNFKEQ in the germline V gene. This CDR3 contains 18 residues. With 1 base clipped from V and 3 bases from J, the junction kept 12 bases outside the gene matches.

This clonotype was observed at least ten times. The chain employs TRBV19 and TRBJ2-3; no clear D. CDR3 length: 14 amino acids. The germline gives CDR1 LNHDA, CDR2 SQIVND (reference sequence). The germline V and J ends were trimmed by 3 bases and 2 bases, with 9 bases remaining between them. Here the CDR3 reads CASSIGPNTDTQYF. The CDR3 DNA reads TGTGCCAGTAGTATTGGCCCTAACACAGATACGCAGTATTTT.

This clonotype was seen many times. The chain combines TRBV30 with TRBJ1-3; D remains unclear. Trimming left V 4 bases short and J 1 base short, with 5 bases between. The CDR3 loop spans 12 amino acids. Germline V lookup: CDR1 GTSNPN, CDR2 SVGIG (reference sequence). CDR3 bases: TGTGCCTGGACTGTATCTGGAAACACCATATATTTT. It encodes CAWTVSGNTIYF.

This clonotype was detected ten times or more. This chain connects TRBV11-2 to TRBJ2-7, with 8 bases that match TRBD2. The junction had 14 bases not matched to a gene; V was cut back by 0 bases and J by 7 bases. CDR1 SGHAT and CDR2 FQNNGV come from the germline V gene. The length of the CDR3 is 17 residues. CDR3: CASSLDRTSGGDREQYF. CDR3 in DNA: TGTGCCAGCAGCTTAGATCGTACTAGCGGAGGTGATCGGGAGCAGTACTTC.

The table lists this clonotype with many counts. Without the conserved terminal phenylalanine or tryptophan, this CDR3 likely stems from a read error. The V call is TRBV12-3 or TRBV12-4, the J call TRBJ1-2, with D unclear. Trimming stripped 6 bases from V and 5 bases from J, with 22 bases between. The CDR3 runs to 16 residues. Written as DNA, the CDR3 is TGTGCCAGCAGCACGGGAGCGGGAGGTATTGGGTATGGCTACACCTCC. Translating it yields CASSTGAGGIGYGYTS.

The table lists this clonotype with many counts. The V gene is TRBV14, the J gene TRBJ2-7; D remains ambiguous. Germline loops: CDR1 SGHDN, CDR2 FVKESK. This CDR3 contains 11 residues. The V gene lost 3 bases and the J gene lost 7 bases, with 7 bases spanning the gap. In nucleotides, the CDR3 is TGTGCCAGCAGCCACGGCCCTGAGCAGTACTTC. Amino acid sequence: CASSHGPEQYF.

The rearrangement uses TRBV28 and TRBJ1-5, with D uncertain. The CDR3 runs 15 residues. V was trimmed by 5 bases and J by 6 bases, leaving 17 bases between them. Germline V lookup: CDR1 MDHEN, CDR2 SYDVKM. The DNA of the CDR3 is TGTGCCAGCAGTACGCCGGGCCGGGGAGCTCAGCCCCAGCATTTT. It translates to CASSTPGRGAQPQHF.

This clonotype was seen at least ten times. The rearrangement uses TRBV27 and TRBJ1-2; D might be TRBD1 (6 bases). The CDR3 runs to 14 residues. V lost 2 bases, J lost 4 bases, and 11 bases lay in between. From germline, CDR1 is MNHEY and CDR2 SMNVEV (reference sequence). CDR3 loop: CASSLKQGPYGYTF. The CDR3, as DNA: TGTGCCAGCAGTTTAAAACAGGGACCCTATGGCTACACCTTC.

This clonotype was recorded at least ten times. The rearrangement links TRBV5-6 to TRBJ1-1; no firm D call. Trimming took 4 bases from V and 5 from J, leaving 6 bases between them. Per the germline V gene, CDR1 is SGHDT and CDR2 is YYEEEE. This CDR3 is 11 amino acids long. CDR3 nucleotide sequence: TGTGCCAGCAGCATGAGGACTGAAGCTTTCTTT. Its protein product is CASSMRTEAFF. Based on the CDR3 plus reference TRBV5-6 and TRBJ1-1, the full variable domain is DAGVTQSPTHLIKTRGQQVTLRCSPKSGHDTVSWYQQALGQGPQFIFQYYEEEERQRGNFPDRFSGHQFPNYSSELNVNALLLGDSALYLCASSMRTEAFFGQGTRLTVV.

This clonotype was observed at least ten times. This rearrangement joins TRBV4-2 to TRBJ1-3; D unresolved. Germline V gene lookup returns CDR1 LGHNA and CDR2 YNFKEQ. The ends were cut back, 1 base at V and 0 bases at J, with 10 bases in the middle. The CDR3 is 16 amino acids. CDR3 in DNA: TGTGCCAGCAGCCAAGCCGGCAGCAGCTCTGGAAACACCATATATTTT. It is translated as CASSQAGSSSGNTIYF.

The chain uses TRBV12-3 or TRBV12-4 and TRBJ1-3; D not certain. The V end lost 6 bases, the J end lost 0 bases, and 15 bases lay between the germline ends. The CDR3 sequence is 16 residues long. CDR3 sequence: CASRRSTSASGNTIYF. The CDR3 nucleotides read TGTGCCAGCAGAAGGTCAACATCGGCCTCTGGAAACACCATATATTTT.

This clonotype was seen many times. The chain employs TRBV2 and TRBJ2-1, with no clear D. Deletions cut 6 bases from V and 1 base from J, with 10 bases between. This CDR3 has 14 amino acids. Germline V gives CDR1 SNHLY, CDR2 FYNNEI. The CDR3 loop reads CASSKPSSYNEQFF. The CDR3, as DNA: TGTGCCAGCAGCAAGCCGTCATCCTACAATGAGCAGTTCTTC.

This clonotype has ten or more counts. The gene calls are TRBV5-1 and TRBJ2-7; the match to TRBD2 covers 8 bases. V lost 2 bases and J lost 3; bases outside the gene matches: 1. Germline CDR1 SGHRS, CDR2 YFSETQ. This CDR3 is 13 amino acids long. CDR3 sequence (DNA): TGCGCCAGCAGCTTAAGCGGGGGCTACGAGCAGTACTTC. Translation: CASSLSGGYEQYF.

Comments on this clonotype: Since a much larger clone is just one base distant, this may be a read error. The chain is built from TRBV29-1 and TRBJ2-2; D is perhaps TRBD1 (5 bases). This CDR3 has 12 residues. Germline V gene sequence: CDR1 SQVTM, CDR2 ANQGSEA. V lost 6 bases, J lost 8 bases, and 13 bases lay in between. The CDR3 protein is CSVQGNLGELFF. The CDR3 DNA sequence: TGCAGCGTCCAGGGAAATTTGGGGGAGCTGTTTTTT.

The rearrangement uses TRBV28 and TRBJ2-5, with 12 bases fitting TRBD2. CDR3 length equals 16 residues. CDR1 MDHEN and CDR2 SYDVKM come from the germline V gene. V lost 6 bases, J lost 5 bases, and 10 bases stayed unmatched. DNA of the CDR3: TGTGCCAGCAGAGAGACTAGCGGGAGAGTCGGGGAGACCCAGTACTTC. This gives the protein CASRETSGRVGETQYF.

Notes on this clonotype: A much bigger clone sits one base away, suggesting this may be a read error. The genes are TRBV9 and TRBJ1-1; D is ambiguous. The CDR3 has 14 residues. V gave up 4 bases and J gave up 1 base, with 11 bases separating them. Germline CDR1 and CDR2: SGDLS and YYNGEE. Here the CDR3 reads CASSLLSGNTEAFF. In DNA form, the CDR3 reads TGTGCCAGCAGCCTTTTGAGCGGGAACACTGAAGCTTTCTTT.

This clonotype was picked up many times. The chain carries TRBV19 and TRBJ1-1, with 12 nucleotides matching TRBD1. The CDR3 has 17 amino acids. J lost 0 bases, V lost 7 bases, and 9 bases had no gene match. Germline-derived CDR1 and CDR2 are LNHDA and SQIVND (reference sequence). The CDR3 sequence: CASKNRGQGAMNTEAFF. The DNA for the CDR3 is TGTGCCAGTAAAAATAGGGGACAGGGGGCGATGAACACTGAAGCTTTCTTT.

This clonotype has at least ten counts. The gene calls are TRBV20-1 and TRBJ2-7; the D is unclear. Trimming took 6 bases from V and 0 from J, leaving 15 bases between them. The CDR3 is 14 residues long. Germline loops: CDR1 DFQATT, CDR2 SNEGSKA (reference sequence). For the CDR3, the DNA is TGCAGTGCGGTACCGGGCCCGAGCTCCTACGAGCAGTACTTC. This sequence encodes CSAVPGPSSYEQYF.

This clonotype was recorded many times. The chain has TRBV2 and TRBJ2-2; D is unclear. CDR3 length: 15 residues. Trimming removed 4 bases at V and 7 bases at J, with 16 bases between. Germline assignment: CDR1 SNHLY and CDR2 FYNNEI. The CDR3 nucleotides read TGTGCCAGCAGTGTGAAAGGTTTGGTTGACGGGGAGCTGTTTTTT. Translation: CASSVKGLVDGELFF. Supplemented by reference TRBV2 and TRBJ2-2, the full variable domain reads EPEVTQTPSHQVTQMGQEVILRCVPISNHLYFYWYRQILGQKVEFLVSFYNNEISEKSEIFDDQFSVERPDGSNFTLKIRSTKLEDSAMYFCASSVKGLVDGELFFGEGSRLTVL.

A note on this clonotype: The conserved closing phenylalanine or tryptophan is absent in this CDR3, likely reflecting a read error. The chain uses TRBV6-2 or TRBV6-3 and TRBJ2-7; the D call may be TRBD1 or TRBD2 (5 bases each). The germline V gene encodes CDR1 MNHEY and CDR2 SVGEGT. The CDR3 sequence is 17 residues long. Trimming left V 4 bases short and J 0 bases short, with 19 bases between. CDR3 in amino acids: CASSWNPYRDGSYEQYL. The CDR3 DNA reads as TGTGCCAGCAGTTGGAACCCGTATCGGGACGGCTCCTACGAGCAGTACCTC.